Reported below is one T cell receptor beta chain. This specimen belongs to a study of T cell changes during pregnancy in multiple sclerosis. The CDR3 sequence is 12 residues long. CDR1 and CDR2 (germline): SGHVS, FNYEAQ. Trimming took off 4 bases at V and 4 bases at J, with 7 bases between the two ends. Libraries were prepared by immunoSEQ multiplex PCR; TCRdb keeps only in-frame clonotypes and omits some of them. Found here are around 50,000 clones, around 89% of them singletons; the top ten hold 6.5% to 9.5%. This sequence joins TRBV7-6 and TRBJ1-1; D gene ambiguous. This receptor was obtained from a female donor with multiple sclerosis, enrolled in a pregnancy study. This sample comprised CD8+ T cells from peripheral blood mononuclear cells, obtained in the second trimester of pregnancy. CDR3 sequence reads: CASSSFGTEAFF. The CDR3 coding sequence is TGTGCCAGCAGCTCGTTCGGCACTGAAGCTTTCTTT.